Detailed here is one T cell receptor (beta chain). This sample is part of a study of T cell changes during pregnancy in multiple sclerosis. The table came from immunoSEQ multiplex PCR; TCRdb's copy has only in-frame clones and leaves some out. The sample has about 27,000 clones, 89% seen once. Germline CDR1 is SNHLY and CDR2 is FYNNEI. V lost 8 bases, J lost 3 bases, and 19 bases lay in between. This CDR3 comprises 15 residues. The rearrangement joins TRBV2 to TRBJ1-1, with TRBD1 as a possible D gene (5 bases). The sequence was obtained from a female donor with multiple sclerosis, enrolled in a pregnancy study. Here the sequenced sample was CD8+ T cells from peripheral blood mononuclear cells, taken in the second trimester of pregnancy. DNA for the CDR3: TGTGCCAGCTCTAAATCGCATGACAGCTACACTGAAGCTTTCTTT. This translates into CASSKSHDSYTEAFF.